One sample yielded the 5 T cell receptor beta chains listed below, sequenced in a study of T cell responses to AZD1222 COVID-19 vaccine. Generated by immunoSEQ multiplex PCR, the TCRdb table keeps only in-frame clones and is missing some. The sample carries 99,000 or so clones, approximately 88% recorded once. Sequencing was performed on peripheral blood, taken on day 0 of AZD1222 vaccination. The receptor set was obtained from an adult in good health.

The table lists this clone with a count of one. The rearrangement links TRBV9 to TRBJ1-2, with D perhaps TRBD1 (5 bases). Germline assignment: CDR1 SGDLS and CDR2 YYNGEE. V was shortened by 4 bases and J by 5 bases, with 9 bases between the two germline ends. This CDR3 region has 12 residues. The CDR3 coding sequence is TGTGCCAGCAGCTCCCAGGGTTATGGCTACACCTTC. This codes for CASSSQGYGYTF.

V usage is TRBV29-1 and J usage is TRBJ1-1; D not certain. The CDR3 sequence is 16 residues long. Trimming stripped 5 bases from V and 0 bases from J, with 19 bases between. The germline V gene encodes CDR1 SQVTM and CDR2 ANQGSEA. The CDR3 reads CSVLGESEKMNTEAFF. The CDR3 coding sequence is TGCAGCGTTCTCGGGGAGTCAGAGAAGATGAACACTGAAGCTTTCTTT. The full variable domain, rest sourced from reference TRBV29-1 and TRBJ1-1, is SAVISQKPSRDICQRGTSLTIQCQVDSQVTMMFWYRQQPGQSLTLIATANQGSEATYESGFVIDKFPISRPNLTFSTLTVSNMSPEDSSIYLCSVLGESEKMNTEAFFGQGTRLTVV.

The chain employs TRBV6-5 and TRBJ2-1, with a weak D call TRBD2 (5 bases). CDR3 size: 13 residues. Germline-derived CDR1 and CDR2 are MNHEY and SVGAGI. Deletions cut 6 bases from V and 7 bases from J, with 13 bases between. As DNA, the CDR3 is TGTGCCAGCAGCGAGCGGTGGTCGAATGAGCAGTTCTTC. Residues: CASSERWSNEQFF.

Written as DNA, the CDR3 is TGTGCCAGCAGTCCACTAGCGGCCGGACCGTACGAGCAGTACTTC. This codes for CASSPLAAGPYEQYF. The chain joins TRBV28 to TRBJ2-7; 8 bases agree with TRBD2. V trimming: 5 bases; J trimming: 4 bases; junction bases outside the gene matches: 10. This CDR3 contains 15 residues. The germline CDR1 and CDR2 sequences are MDHEN and SYDVKM.

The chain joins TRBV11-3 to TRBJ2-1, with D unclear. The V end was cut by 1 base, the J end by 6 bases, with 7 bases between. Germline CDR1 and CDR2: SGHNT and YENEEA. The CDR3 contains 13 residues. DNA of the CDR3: TGTGCCAGCAGCTTAGCGTCCGGCAATGAGCAGTTCTTC. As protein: CASSLASGNEQFF.